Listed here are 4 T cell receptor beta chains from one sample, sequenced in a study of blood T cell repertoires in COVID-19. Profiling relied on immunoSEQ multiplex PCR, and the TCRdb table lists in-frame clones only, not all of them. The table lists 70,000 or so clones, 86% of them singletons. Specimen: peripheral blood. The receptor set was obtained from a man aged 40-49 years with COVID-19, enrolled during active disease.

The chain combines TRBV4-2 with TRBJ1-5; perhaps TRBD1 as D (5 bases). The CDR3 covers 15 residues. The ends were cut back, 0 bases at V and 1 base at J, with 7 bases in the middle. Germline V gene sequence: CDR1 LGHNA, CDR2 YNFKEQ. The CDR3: CASSQDGGSNQPQHF. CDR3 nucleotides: TGTGCCAGCAGCCAAGACGGGGGAAGCAATCAGCCCCAGCATTTT.

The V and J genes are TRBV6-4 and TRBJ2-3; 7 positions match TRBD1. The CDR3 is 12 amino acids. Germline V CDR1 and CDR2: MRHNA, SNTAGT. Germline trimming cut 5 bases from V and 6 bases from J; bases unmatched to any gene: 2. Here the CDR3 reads CASSQDRDTQYF. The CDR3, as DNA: TGTGCCAGCAGTCAGGACAGGGATACGCAGTATTTT.

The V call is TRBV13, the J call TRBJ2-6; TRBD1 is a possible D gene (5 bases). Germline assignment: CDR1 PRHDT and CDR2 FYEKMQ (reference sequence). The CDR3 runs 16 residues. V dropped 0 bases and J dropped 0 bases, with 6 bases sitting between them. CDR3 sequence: CASSLGRASGANVLTF. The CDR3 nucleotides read TGTGCCAGCAGCTTAGGCAGGGCCTCTGGGGCCAACGTCCTGACTTTC.

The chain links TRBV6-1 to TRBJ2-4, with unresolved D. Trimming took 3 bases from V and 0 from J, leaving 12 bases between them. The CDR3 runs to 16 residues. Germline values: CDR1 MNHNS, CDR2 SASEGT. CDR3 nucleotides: TGTGCCAGCAGTGAGGTGGTACTCCTAGCCAAAAACATTCAGTACTTC. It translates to CASSEVVLLAKNIQYF.